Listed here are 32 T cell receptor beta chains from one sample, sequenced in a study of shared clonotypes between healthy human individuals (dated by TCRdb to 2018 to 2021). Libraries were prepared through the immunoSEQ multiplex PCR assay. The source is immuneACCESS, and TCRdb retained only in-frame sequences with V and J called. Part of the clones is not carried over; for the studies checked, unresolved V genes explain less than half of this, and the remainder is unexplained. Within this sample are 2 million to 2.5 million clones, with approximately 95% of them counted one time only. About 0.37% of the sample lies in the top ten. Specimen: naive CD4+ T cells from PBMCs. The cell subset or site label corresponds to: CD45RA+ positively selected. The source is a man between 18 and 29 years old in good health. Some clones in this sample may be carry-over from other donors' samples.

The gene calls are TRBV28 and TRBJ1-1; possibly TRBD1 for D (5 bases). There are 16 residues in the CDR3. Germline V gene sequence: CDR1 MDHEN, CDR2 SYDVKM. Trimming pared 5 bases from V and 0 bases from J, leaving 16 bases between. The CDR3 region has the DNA TGTGCCAGCAGTCCCTCCAGGTGGGGCGTGAACACTGAAGCTTTCTTT. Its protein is CASSPSRWGVNTEAFF.

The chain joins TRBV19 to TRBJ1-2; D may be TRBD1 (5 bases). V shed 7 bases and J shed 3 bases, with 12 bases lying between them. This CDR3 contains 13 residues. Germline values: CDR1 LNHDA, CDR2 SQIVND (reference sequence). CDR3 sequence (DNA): TGTGCCAGTAATCAGTGGGGGGACTATGGCTACACCTTC. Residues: CASNQWGDYGYTF.

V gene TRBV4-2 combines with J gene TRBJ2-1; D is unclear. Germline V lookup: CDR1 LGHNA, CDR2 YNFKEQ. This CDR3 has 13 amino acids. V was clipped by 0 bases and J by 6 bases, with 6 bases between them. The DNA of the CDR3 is TGTGCCAGCAGCCAAGACGGCTTCAATGAGCAGTTCTTC. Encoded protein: CASSQDGFNEQFF.

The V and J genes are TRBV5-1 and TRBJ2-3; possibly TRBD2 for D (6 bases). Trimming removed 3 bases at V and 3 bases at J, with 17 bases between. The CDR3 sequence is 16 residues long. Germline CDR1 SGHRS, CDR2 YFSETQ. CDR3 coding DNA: TGCGCCAGCAGCTACGGGGTGCGGGACCCTACAGATACGCAGTATTTT. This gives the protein CASSYGVRDPTDTQYF. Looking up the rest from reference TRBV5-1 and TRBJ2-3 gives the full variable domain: KAGVTQTPRYLIKTRGQQVTLSCSPISGHRSVSWYQQTPGQGLQFLFEYFSETQRNKGNFPGRFSGRQFSNSRSEMNVSTLELGDSALYLCASSYGVRDPTDTQYFGPGTRLTVL.

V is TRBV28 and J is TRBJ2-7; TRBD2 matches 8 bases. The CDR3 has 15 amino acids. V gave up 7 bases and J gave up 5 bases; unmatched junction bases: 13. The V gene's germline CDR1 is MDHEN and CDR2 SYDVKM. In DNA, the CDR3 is TGTGCCAGCACTCTTATGCGGGGGGATTACAACGAGCAGTACTTC. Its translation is CASTLMRGDYNEQYF.

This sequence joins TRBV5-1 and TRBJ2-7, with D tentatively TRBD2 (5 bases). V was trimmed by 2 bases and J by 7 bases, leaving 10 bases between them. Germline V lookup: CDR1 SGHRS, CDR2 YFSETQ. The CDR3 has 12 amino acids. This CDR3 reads CASSFPAGEQYF. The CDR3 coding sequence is TGCGCCAGCAGCTTCCCGGCGGGTGAGCAGTACTTC.

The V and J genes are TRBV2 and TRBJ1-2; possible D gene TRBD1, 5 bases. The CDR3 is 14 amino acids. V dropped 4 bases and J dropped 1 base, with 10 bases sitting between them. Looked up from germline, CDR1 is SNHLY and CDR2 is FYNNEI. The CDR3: CASSAEQVNYGYTF. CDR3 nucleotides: TGTGCCAGCAGTGCCGAACAGGTTAACTATGGCTACACCTTC.

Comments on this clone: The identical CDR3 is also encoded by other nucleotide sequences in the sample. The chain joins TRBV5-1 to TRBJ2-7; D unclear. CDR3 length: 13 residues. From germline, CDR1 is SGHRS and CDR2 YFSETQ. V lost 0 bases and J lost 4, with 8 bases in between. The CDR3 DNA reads TGCGCCAGCAGCTTGGGGCGAGCGTACGAGCAGTACTTC. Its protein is CASSLGRAYEQYF.

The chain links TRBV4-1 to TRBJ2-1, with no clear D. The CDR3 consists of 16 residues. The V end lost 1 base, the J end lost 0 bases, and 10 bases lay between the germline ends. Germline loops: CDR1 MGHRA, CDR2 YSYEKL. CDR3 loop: CASSQGPFSSYNEQFF. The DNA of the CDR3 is TGCGCCAGCAGCCAAGGGCCTTTTAGCTCCTACAATGAGCAGTTCTTC.

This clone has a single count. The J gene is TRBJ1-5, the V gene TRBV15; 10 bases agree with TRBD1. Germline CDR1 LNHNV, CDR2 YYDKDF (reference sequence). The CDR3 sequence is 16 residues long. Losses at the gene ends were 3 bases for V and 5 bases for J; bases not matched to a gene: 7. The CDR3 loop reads CATSRGDRGTDQPQHF. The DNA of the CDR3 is TGTGCCACCAGCAGGGGGGACAGGGGCACGGATCAGCCCCAGCATTTT.

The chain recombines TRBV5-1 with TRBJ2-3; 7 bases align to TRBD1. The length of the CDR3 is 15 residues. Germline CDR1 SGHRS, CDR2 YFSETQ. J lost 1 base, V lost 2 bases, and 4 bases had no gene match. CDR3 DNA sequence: TGCGCCAGCAGCTTCACAGGGGCTGGCACAGATACGCAGTATTTT. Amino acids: CASSFTGAGTDTQYF.

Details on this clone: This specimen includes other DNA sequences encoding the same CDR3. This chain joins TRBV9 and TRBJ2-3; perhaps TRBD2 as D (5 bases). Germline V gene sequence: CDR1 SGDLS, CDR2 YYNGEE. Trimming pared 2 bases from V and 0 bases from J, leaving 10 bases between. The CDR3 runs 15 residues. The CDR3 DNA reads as TGTGCCAGCAGCGTCAGCGGAGCCAGCACAGATACGCAGTATTTT. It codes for CASSVSGASTDTQYF.

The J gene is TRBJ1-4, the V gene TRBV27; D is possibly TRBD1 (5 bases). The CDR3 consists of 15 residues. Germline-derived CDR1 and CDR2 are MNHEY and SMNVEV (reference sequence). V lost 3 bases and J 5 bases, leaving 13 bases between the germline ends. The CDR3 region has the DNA TGTGCCAGCAGTTTGCGCGGGACTGAGAATGAAAAACTGTTTTTT. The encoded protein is CASSLRGTENEKLFF.

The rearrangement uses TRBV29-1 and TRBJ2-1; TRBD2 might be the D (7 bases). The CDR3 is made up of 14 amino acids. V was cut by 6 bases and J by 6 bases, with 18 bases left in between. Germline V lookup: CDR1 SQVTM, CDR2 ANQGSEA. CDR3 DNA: TGCAGCGTAATACTAGGGGGAGGGCTCAATGAGCAGTTCTTC. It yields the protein CSVILGGGLNEQFF.

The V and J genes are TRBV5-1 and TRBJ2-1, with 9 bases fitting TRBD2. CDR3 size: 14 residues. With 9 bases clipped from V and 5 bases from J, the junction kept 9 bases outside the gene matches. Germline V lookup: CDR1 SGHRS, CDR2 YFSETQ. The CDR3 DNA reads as TGCGCCACCGGGGCGACTAGCGGAAACAATGAGCAGTTCTTC. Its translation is CATGATSGNNEQFF.

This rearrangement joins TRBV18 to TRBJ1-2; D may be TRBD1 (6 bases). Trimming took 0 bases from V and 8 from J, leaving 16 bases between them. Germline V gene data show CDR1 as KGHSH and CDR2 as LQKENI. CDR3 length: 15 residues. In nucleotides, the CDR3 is TGTGCCAGCTCACCACCGGGGGCGCAAGGATCCGGCTACACCTTC. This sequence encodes CASSPPGAQGSGYTF.

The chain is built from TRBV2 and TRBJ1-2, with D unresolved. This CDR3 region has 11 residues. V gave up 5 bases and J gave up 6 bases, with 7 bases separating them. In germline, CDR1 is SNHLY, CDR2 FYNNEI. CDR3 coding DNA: TGTGCCAGCAGTTACTGGGATGGCTACACCTTC. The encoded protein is CASSYWDGYTF.

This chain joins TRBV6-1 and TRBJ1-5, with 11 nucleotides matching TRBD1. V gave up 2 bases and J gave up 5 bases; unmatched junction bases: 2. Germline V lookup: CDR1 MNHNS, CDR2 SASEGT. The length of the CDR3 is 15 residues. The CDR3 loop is CASSEWGQGDQPQHF. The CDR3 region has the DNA TGTGCCAGCAGTGAATGGGGACAGGGGGATCAGCCCCAGCATTTT.

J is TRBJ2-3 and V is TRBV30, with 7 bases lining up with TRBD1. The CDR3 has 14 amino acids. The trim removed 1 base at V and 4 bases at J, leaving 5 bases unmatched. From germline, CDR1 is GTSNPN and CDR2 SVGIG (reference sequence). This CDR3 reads CAWSGTGRPDTQYF. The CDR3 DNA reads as TGTGCCTGGAGTGGGACAGGAAGGCCAGATACGCAGTATTTT.

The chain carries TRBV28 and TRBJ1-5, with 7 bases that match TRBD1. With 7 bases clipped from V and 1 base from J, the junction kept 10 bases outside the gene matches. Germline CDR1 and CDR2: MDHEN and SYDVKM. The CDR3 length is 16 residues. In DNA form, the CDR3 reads TGTGCCAGCACCCTCAGGGGCAGGGGGAGCAATCAGCCCCAGCATTTT. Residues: CASTLRGRGSNQPQHF.

In DNA, the CDR3 is TGTGCCAGCAGCCCCCAAATCAGCGGGGAGCTGTTTTTT. Amino acid sequence: CASSPQISGELFF. V and J are TRBV7-3 and TRBJ2-2; no clear D. Trimming took off 5 bases at V and 7 bases at J, with 11 bases between the two ends. CDR3 length: 13 amino acids. Germline V gene data show CDR1 as SGHTA and CDR2 as FQGTGA.

CDR3 amino acids: CAWNQPRASGSYEQYF. In nucleotides, the CDR3 is TGTGCCTGGAACCAGCCAAGGGCTAGCGGGAGCTACGAGCAGTACTTC. This sequence joins TRBV30 and TRBJ2-7; 10 positions match TRBD2. Trimming at V came to 4 bases and at J to 3 bases, leaving 12 bases not matched to a gene. This CDR3 is 16 amino acids long. Germline loops: CDR1 GTSNPN, CDR2 SVGIG (reference sequence).

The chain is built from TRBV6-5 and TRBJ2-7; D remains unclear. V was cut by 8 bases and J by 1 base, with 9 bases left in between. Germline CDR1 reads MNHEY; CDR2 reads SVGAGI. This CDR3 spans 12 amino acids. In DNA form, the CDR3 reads TGTGCCAGCGCCGACGCTTCCTACGAGCAGTACTTC. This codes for CASADASYEQYF.

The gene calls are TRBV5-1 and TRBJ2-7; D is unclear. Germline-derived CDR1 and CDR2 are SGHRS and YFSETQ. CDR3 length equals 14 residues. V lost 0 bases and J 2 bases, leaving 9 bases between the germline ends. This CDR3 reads CASSLAEVTYEQYF. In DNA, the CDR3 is TGCGCCAGCAGCTTGGCTGAGGTAACCTACGAGCAGTACTTC.

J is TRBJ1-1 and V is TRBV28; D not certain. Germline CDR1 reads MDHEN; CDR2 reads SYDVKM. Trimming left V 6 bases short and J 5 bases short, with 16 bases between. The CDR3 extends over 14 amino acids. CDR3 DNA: TGTGCCAGCAGATTAAGTCGACTGGGGACTGAAGCTTTCTTT. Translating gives CASRLSRLGTEAFF.

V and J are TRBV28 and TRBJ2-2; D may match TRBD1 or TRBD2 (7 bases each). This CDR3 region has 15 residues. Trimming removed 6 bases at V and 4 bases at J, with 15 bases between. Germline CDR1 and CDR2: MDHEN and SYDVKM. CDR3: CASRPTGEGTGELFF. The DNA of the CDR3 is TGTGCCAGCAGACCCACAGGGGAGGGCACCGGGGAGCTGTTTTTT. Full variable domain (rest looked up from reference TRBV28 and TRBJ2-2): DVKVTQSSRYLVKRTGEKVFLECVQDMDHENMFWYRQDPGLGLRLIYFSYDVKMKEKGDIPEGYSVSREKKERFSLILESASTNQTSMYLCASRPTGEGTGELFFGEGSRLTVL.

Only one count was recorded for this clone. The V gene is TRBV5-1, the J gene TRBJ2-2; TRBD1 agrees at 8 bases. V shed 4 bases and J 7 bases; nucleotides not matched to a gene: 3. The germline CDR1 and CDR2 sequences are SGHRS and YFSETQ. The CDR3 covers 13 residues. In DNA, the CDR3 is TGCGCCAGCAGCCAAGACAGGGGCGGGGAGCTGTTTTTT. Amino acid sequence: CASSQDRGGELFF. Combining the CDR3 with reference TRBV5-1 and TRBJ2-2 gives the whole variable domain KAGVTQTPRYLIKTRGQQVTLSCSPISGHRSVSWYQQTPGQGLQFLFEYFSETQRNKGNFPGRFSGRQFSNSRSEMNVSTLELGDSALYLCASSQDRGGELFFGEGSRLTVL.

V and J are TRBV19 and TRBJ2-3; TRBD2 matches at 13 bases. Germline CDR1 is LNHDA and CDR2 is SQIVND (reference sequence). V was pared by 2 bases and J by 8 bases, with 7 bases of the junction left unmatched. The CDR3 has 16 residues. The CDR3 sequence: CASSISGLAGAATQYF. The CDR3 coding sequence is TGTGCCAGTAGTATATCCGGACTAGCGGGAGCGGCTACGCAGTATTTT.

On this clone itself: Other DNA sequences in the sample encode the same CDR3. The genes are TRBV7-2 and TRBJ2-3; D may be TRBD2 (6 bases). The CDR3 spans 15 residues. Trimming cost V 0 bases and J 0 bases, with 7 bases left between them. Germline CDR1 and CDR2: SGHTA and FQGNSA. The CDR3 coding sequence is TGTGCCAGCAGCTTAGCGGGGGGAAGCACAGATACGCAGTATTTT. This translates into CASSLAGGSTDTQYF.

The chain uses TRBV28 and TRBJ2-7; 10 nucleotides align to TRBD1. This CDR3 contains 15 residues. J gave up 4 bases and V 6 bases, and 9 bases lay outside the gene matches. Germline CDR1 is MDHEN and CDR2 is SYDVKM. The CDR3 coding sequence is TGTGCCAGCAGACCTCAGACAGGGGGCTTATACGAGCAGTACTTC. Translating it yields CASRPQTGGLYEQYF.

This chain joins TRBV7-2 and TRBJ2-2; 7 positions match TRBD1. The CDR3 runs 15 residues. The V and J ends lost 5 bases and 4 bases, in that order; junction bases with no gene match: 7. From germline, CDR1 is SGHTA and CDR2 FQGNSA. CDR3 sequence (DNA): TGTGCCAGCAGCCCATGGGACAGCGGCACCGGGGAGCTGTTTTTT. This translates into CASSPWDSGTGELFF.

This CDR3 is CASRTGGSYEQYF. CDR3 coding DNA: TGTGCCAGCAGGACAGGGGGCTCCTACGAGCAGTACTTC. The chain joins TRBV25-1 to TRBJ2-5, with 9 bases lining up with TRBD1. Matching the DNA end better, TRBJ2-7 makes the J call doubtful. Germline V lookup: CDR1 MGHDK, CDR2 SYGVNS. The CDR3 is 13 residues long.